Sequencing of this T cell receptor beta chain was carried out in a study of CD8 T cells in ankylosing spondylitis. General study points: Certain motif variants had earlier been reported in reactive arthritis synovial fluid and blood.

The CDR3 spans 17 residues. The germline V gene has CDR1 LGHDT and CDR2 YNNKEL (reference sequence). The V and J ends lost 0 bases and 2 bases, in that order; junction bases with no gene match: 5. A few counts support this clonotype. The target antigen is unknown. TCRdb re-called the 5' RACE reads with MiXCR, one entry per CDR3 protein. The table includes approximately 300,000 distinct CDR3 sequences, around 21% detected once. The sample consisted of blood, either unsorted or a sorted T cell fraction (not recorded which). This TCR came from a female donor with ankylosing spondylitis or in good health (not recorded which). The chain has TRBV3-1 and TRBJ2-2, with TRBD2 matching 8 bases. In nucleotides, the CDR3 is TGTGCCAGCAGCCAAGATCCACTAGCGGACAACACCGGGGAGCTGTTTTTT. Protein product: CASSQDPLADNTGELFF.